Listed here is a single T cell receptor beta chain. Other nucleotide sequences in the sample specify the same CDR3. This CDR3 spans 15 amino acids. Looked up from germline, CDR1 is SEHNR and CDR2 is FQNEAQ (reference sequence). V shed 4 bases and J 6 bases; nucleotides not matched to a gene: 4. This entry is derived from a study of cytomegalovirus exposure and HLA in healthy donors. A multiplex PCR was run with 60 Vbeta primers and 13 Jbeta primers. Profiling relied on immunoSEQ multiplex PCR, and the TCRdb table lists in-frame clones only, not all of them. Seen here are around 94,000 clones, 50% to 75% observed once, and the top ten hold 3.9%.

Source material: PBMCs. This chain uses TRBV7-9 with TRBJ1-6; 9 bases are a match to TRBD1. The sequence was obtained from a young man in good health and CMV-seronegative. The CDR3 DNA reads TGTGCCAGCAGCTCCCGGGACAGGGTTAATTCACCCCTCCACTTT. Translated, it gives CASSSRDRVNSPLHF.